This T cell receptor (beta chain) came from a study of human T cells and chemical hapten exposure. Before extraction, the whole blood was not fractionated, and total RNA was taken from it. Study-wide results and limits: TCRs at a frequency above 1 in 1000 stayed unchanged with DPC sensitization.

The CDR3 consists of 16 residues. The germline gives CDR1 MGHRA, CDR2 YSYEKL. V lost 0 bases to trimming and J lost 8 bases; unmatched junction nucleotides: 10. Notes on this clonotype: The antigen remains undetermined.

Within the library, unique molecular identifiers were attached to each individual cDNA molecule. Original methodology: Samples had a median of around 100,000 TCRs, ranging roughly 23,224 to 700,000. Each CDR3 protein is one row after TCRdb ran MiXCR on the 5' RACE reads. TCRdb, rather than the study authors, made the V and J calls. The table includes over 95,000 distinct CDR3 sequences, approximately 20% detected once. The TCR sequence derives from a human donor in good health. The chain joins TRBV4-1 to TRBJ2-1; 7 bases match TRBD2. The CDR3 DNA is TGCGCCAGCAGCCAAGAGTCGCAACTAGCGTACGATGAGCAGTTCTTC. Translated: CASSQESQLAYDEQFF.